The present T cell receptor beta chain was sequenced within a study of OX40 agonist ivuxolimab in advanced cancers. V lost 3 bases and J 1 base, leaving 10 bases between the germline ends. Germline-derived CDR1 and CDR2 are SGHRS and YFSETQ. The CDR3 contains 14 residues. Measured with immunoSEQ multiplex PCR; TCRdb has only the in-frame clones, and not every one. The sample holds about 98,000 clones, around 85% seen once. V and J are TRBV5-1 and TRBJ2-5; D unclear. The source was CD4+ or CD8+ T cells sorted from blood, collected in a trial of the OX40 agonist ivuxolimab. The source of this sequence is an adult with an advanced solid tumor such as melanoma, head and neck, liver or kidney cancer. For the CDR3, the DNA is TGCGCCAGCAGCTCCGAAGCAGGCCAAGAGACCCAGTACTTC. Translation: CASSSEAGQETQYF.